This T cell receptor beta chain is drawn from a study of human T cells and chemical hapten exposure. Someone pulled total RNA out of unfractionated whole blood. Each CDR3 protein gets one entry after TCRdb re-called the 5' RACE reads with MiXCR. Of 110,000 or so distinct CDR3 sequences listed, approximately 20% are singletons. CDR3 size: 15 residues. The trim removed 6 bases at V and 4 bases at J, leaving 7 bases unmatched. From germline, CDR1 is MNHEY and CDR2 SVGAGI. The chain combines TRBV6-5 with TRBJ2-3, with 10 nucleotides matching TRBD2. The TCR sequence derives from a human donor in good health. CDR3 protein: CASRETSGLPDTQYF. DNA for the CDR3: TGTGCCAGCAGGGAGACTAGCGGGCTCCCAGATACGCAGTATTTT.